The 30 T cell receptor beta chains in this list originate from one sample, sequenced in a study of CD4+ T cells in melanoma. Sequenced by immunoSEQ multiplex PCR; TCRdb stores in-frame clones only, minus some. The repertoire holds about 20,000 clones, with around 82% as singletons. Sequenced input: cells from a culture (not recorded whether cultured in vitro). These receptors came from a human donor with melanoma.

The V call is TRBV2, the J call TRBJ2-7; TRBD2 agrees at 15 bases. The germline gives CDR1 SNHLY, CDR2 FYNNEI. V lost 4 bases and J lost 6; bases outside the gene matches: 4. The CDR3 has 15 amino acids. The CDR3 reads CASSARTSGGVEQYF. CDR3 sequence (DNA): TGTGCCAGCAGTGCTCGGACTAGCGGGGGGGTCGAGCAGTACTTC.

The rearrangement links TRBV2 to TRBJ1-6; 10 nucleotides match TRBD1. The CDR3 covers 15 residues. Germline V gene data show CDR1 as SNHLY and CDR2 as FYNNEI. J gave up 7 bases and V 10 bases, and 10 bases lay outside the gene matches. CDR3 nucleotide sequence: TGTGCCAACGCGTTACGGACAGGGGGGAATTCACCCCTCCACTTT. It specifies CANALRTGGNSPLHF.

This sequence joins TRBV4-2 and TRBJ2-2; D remains ambiguous. The V and J ends lost 0 bases and 6 bases respectively, with 5 bases between them. CDR3 length: 13 amino acids. The germline CDR1 and CDR2 sequences are LGHNA and YNFKEQ. The CDR3 region is CASSQDGPGELFF. DNA of the CDR3: TGTGCCAGCAGCCAAGATGGCCCCGGGGAGCTGTTTTTT.

The CDR3 region has the DNA TGCGCCAGCAGCTTGACAGGGAGCAATCAGCCCCAGCATTTT. As protein: CASSLTGSNQPQHF. The chain carries TRBV5-1 and TRBJ1-5; TRBD1 might be the D (6 bases). The V gene's germline CDR1 is SGHRS and CDR2 YFSETQ. The CDR3 has 14 residues. V was cut by 1 base and J by 1 base, with 6 bases left in between.

This clone is classed as medium-sized (0.01 to 0.1%). J is TRBJ2-7 and V is TRBV18, with no clear D. CDR1 and CDR2 (germline): KGHSH, LQKENI. This CDR3 is 11 amino acids long. V shed 2 bases and J shed 5 bases, with 4 bases lying between them. Written as DNA, the CDR3 is TGTGCCAGCTCACCAAAGGACGAGCAGTACTTC. As protein: CASSPKDEQYF.

This chain joins TRBV5-1 and TRBJ2-5; the D is unclear. Trimming cost V 4 bases and J 4 bases, with 14 bases left between them. From germline, CDR1 is SGHRS and CDR2 YFSETQ. This CDR3 has 14 amino acids. CDR3 loop: CASSPDANRETQYF. The DNA of the CDR3 is TGCGCCAGCAGCCCGGACGCGAATCGAGAGACCCAGTACTTC.

The gene calls are TRBV9 and TRBJ2-3; TRBD2 might be the D (5 bases). V lost 7 bases to trimming and J lost 2 bases, with 5 bases between them. Germline V gives CDR1 SGDLS, CDR2 YYNGEE. The CDR3 covers 11 residues. The CDR3 protein is CASGLTDTQYF. The DNA of the CDR3 is TGTGCCAGCGGACTCACAGATACGCAGTATTTT. Together with reference TRBV9 and TRBJ2-3, the CDR3 gives the full variable domain: DSGVTQTPKHLITATGQRVTLRCSPRSGDLSVYWYQQSLDQGLQFLIQYYNGEERAKGNILERFSAQQFPDLHSELNLSSLELGDSALYFCASGLTDTQYFGPGTRLTVL.

This chain links TRBV2 with TRBJ2-1; D is undetermined. Germline assignment: CDR1 SNHLY and CDR2 FYNNEI. Deletions cut 0 bases from V and 1 base from J, with 10 bases between. CDR3 length equals 16 residues. CDR3 sequence: CASSEALLRSYNEQFF. For the CDR3, the DNA is TGTGCCAGCAGTGAAGCGCTTCTGAGGTCCTACAATGAGCAGTTCTTC.

This rearrangement joins TRBV7-8 to TRBJ1-4, with 11 bases lining up with TRBD1. The CDR3 sequence is 14 residues long. Looked up from germline, CDR1 is SGHVS and CDR2 is FQNEAQ. The trim removed 5 bases at V and 10 bases at J, leaving 6 bases unmatched. The CDR3 bases are TGTGCCAGCAGCCGAGCCGGGACAGGGGGAAAACTGTTTTTT. This encodes CASSRAGTGGKLFF.

This sequence joins TRBV7-6 and TRBJ2-3; the match to TRBD2 covers 7 bases. The germline V gene encodes CDR1 SGHVS and CDR2 FNYEAQ. Germline trimming cut 0 bases from V and 0 bases from J; bases unmatched to any gene: 6. The CDR3 sequence is 17 residues long. The chain's CDR3 is CASSLAGTITSTDTQYF. The CDR3 DNA sequence: TGTGCCAGCAGCTTAGCAGGGACTATAACTAGCACAGATACGCAGTATTTT.

The chain couples TRBV7-9 to TRBJ2-2; D possibly matches TRBD1 or TRBD2 (7 bases each). The germline CDR1 and CDR2 sequences are SEHNR and FQNEAQ (reference sequence). The CDR3 has 16 amino acids. V shed 3 bases and J shed 0 bases, with 11 bases lying between them. Written as DNA, the CDR3 is TGTGCCAGCAGCTTGGGAGGGACAGCGAACACCGGGGAGCTGTTTTTT. It is translated as CASSLGGTANTGELFF.

The chain couples TRBV30 to TRBJ1-1; TRBD1 matches at 12 bases. V trimming: 0 bases; J trimming: 5 bases; junction bases outside the gene matches: 10. CDR3 length: 17 amino acids. Germline values: CDR1 GTSNPN, CDR2 SVGIG (reference sequence). The CDR3: CAWSVNRDRGQRTEAFF. DNA for the CDR3: TGTGCCTGGAGTGTCAATCGGGACAGGGGGCAGAGAACTGAAGCTTTCTTT.

The chain links TRBV7-9 to TRBJ2-5; D is unclear. Per germline, CDR1 SEHNR and CDR2 FQNEAQ (reference sequence). Trimming took 0 bases from V and 5 from J, leaving 10 bases between them. The CDR3 sequence is 14 residues long. The CDR3 DNA follows: TGTGCCAGCAGCTTAGCCTCTTTTCCTGAGACCCAGTACTTC. Amino acid sequence: CASSLASFPETQYF.

The chain joins TRBV7-9 to TRBJ1-5; D unresolved. V was trimmed by 0 bases and J by 10 bases, leaving 10 bases between them. The CDR3 length is 13 residues. Germline assignment: CDR1 SEHNR and CDR2 FQNEAQ (reference sequence). In DNA, the CDR3 is TGTGCCAGCAGCTTAGCTGTAACGTCCCCCCAGCATTTT. Residues: CASSLAVTSPQHF.

The chain carries TRBV10-1 and TRBJ1-2, with 7 bases lining up with TRBD1. The V gene's germline CDR1 is WNHNN and CDR2 SYGVQD (reference sequence). Germline trimming cut 5 bases from V and 8 bases from J; bases unmatched to any gene: 8. This CDR3 spans 13 amino acids. Here the CDR3 reads CASSLDRDRGYTF. The CDR3 bases are TGCGCCAGCAGTCTCGACAGGGACAGAGGCTACACCTTC.

The chain recombines TRBV19 with TRBJ1-6; D uncertain. Germline V lookup: CDR1 LNHDA, CDR2 SQIVND (reference sequence). The CDR3 length is 13 residues. The chain's CDR3 is CAELKLGNSPLHF. The CDR3 coding sequence is TGTGCAGAATTGAAGTTGGGTAATTCACCCCTCCACTTT.

V usage is TRBV5-4 and J usage is TRBJ1-2, with D tentatively TRBD1 (5 bases). The CDR3 totals 13 residues. Germline CDR1 and CDR2: SGHNT and YYREEE (reference sequence). V dropped 3 bases and J dropped 4 bases, with 10 bases sitting between them. CDR3 sequence reads: CASSSGGRYGYTF. The CDR3 nucleotides are TGTGCCAGCAGCTCGGGGGGTCGCTATGGCTACACCTTC.

The V and J genes are TRBV9 and TRBJ2-6; D is unresolved. The CDR3 sequence is 12 residues long. Trimming pared 10 bases from V and 4 bases from J, leaving 9 bases between. In germline, CDR1 is SGDLS, CDR2 YYNGEE. The CDR3 DNA reads as TGTGCCCCCCTAAAAGGGGCCAACGTCCTGACTTTC. Translated, it gives CAPLKGANVLTF.

The rearrangement joins TRBV5-1 to TRBJ1-2; 8 bases fit TRBD1. The germline V gene has CDR1 SGHRS and CDR2 YFSETQ. CDR3 length: 14 residues. The J segment lost 8 bases and the V segment lost 3 bases, leaving 9 bases of the junction unmatched. This CDR3 is CASSSGQGQTGYTF. The CDR3 DNA sequence: TGCGCCAGCAGCTCAGGACAGGGCCAAACGGGCTACACCTTC.

The gene calls are TRBV28 and TRBJ1-2; maybe TRBD1 (6 bases). The CDR3 is 14 residues long. Germline V gives CDR1 MDHEN, CDR2 SYDVKM. V gave up 6 bases and J gave up 6 bases, with 17 bases separating them. CDR3 region: CASRRAQGRNGYTF. The CDR3 DNA sequence: TGTGCCAGCAGACGAGCACAGGGACGGAATGGCTACACCTTC.

V gene TRBV11-2 combines with J gene TRBJ2-5, with TRBD2 matching over 8 bases. Germline CDR1 reads SGHAT; CDR2 reads FQNNGV. The junction had 6 bases not matched to a gene; V was cut back by 5 bases and J by 4 bases. The CDR3 has 14 amino acids. Here the CDR3 DNA reads TGTGCCAGCAGCCCGGCGGGGGGCGGAGAGACCCAGTACTTC. It codes for CASSPAGGGETQYF.

The J gene is TRBJ2-5, the V gene TRBV5-5; D is ambiguous. The germline V gene has CDR1 SGHKS and CDR2 YYEKEE (reference sequence). V lost 0 bases to trimming and J lost 0 bases, with 9 bases between them. The CDR3 length is 15 residues. The DNA of the CDR3 is TGTGCCAGCAGCTTGGCCCCGGTGAACCAAGAGACCCAGTACTTC. Amino acids: CASSLAPVNQETQYF.

This clone is a singleton in its sample. V gene TRBV5-1 combines with J gene TRBJ2-5; perhaps TRBD1 as D (6 bases). V lost 4 bases, J lost 5 bases, and 15 bases lay in between. The CDR3 is 14 residues long. Germline V gene data show CDR1 as SGHRS and CDR2 as YFSETQ. CDR3 coding DNA: TGCGCCAGCAGCAGACAGGTTTCGATCGAGACCCAGTACTTC. Translation: CASSRQVSIETQYF.

This chain uses TRBV30 with TRBJ1-5; no clear D. CDR1 is GTSNPN, CDR2 SVGIG, per germline (reference sequence). The CDR3 consists of 13 residues. Trimming stripped 3 bases from V and 4 bases from J, with 10 bases between. This CDR3 reads CAWSENQNQPQHF. CDR3 nucleotides: TGTGCCTGGAGCGAAAATCAGAATCAGCCCCAGCATTTT.

The rearrangement joins TRBV15 to TRBJ2-5; unclear D gene. Trimming took off 1 base at V and 1 base at J, with 10 bases between the two ends. This CDR3 contains 15 residues. Germline V gene lookup returns CDR1 LNHNV and CDR2 YYDKDF (reference sequence). This CDR3 is CATSRAISPQETQYF. DNA of the CDR3: TGTGCCACCAGCAGAGCGATATCCCCCCAAGAGACCCAGTACTTC.

This clone has a handful of counts. The genes are TRBV19 and TRBJ2-5; 7 bases line up with TRBD2. The junction had 3 bases not matched to a gene; V was cut back by 4 bases and J by 1 base. The CDR3 loop spans 14 amino acids. Germline assignment: CDR1 LNHDA and CDR2 SQIVND (reference sequence). The CDR3 DNA sequence: TGTGCCAGTAGTAACAGCGGGGCCCAAGAGACCCAGTACTTC. Protein: CASSNSGAQETQYF.

This sequence joins TRBV18 and TRBJ2-7, with TRBD2 identical over 10 bases. The V gene's germline CDR1 is KGHSH and CDR2 LQKENI. There are 15 residues in the CDR3. Trimming took 3 bases from V and 5 from J; bases not matched to a gene: 7. The CDR3 coding sequence is TGTGCCAGCTCACCCCTGGCTAGCGGGGGAGACGAGCAGTACTTC. Amino acids: CASSPLASGGDEQYF.

This chain joins TRBV5-1 and TRBJ2-3, with TRBD2 identical over 10 bases. V gave up 0 bases and J gave up 6 bases; unmatched junction bases: 7. This CDR3 has 16 residues. Germline-derived CDR1 and CDR2 are SGHRS and YFSETQ. The CDR3 sequence is CASSLALAGAYDTQYF. The CDR3, as DNA: TGCGCCAGCAGCTTGGCCCTAGCGGGGGCGTACGATACGCAGTATTTT. Together with reference TRBV5-1 and TRBJ2-3, the CDR3 gives the full variable domain: KAGVTQTPRYLIKTRGQQVTLSCSPISGHRSVSWYQQTPGQGLQFLFEYFSETQRNKGNFPGRFSGRQFSNSRSEMNVSTLELGDSALYLCASSLALAGAYDTQYFGPGTRLTVL.

This chain connects TRBV9 to TRBJ1-1; 7 bases match TRBD1. V dropped 3 bases and J dropped 2; count of bases not matched to a gene: 4. This CDR3 region has 14 residues. CDR1 is SGDLS, CDR2 YYNGEE, per germline. CDR3 sequence: CASSATGSNTEAFF. The CDR3 bases are TGTGCCAGCAGCGCGACAGGGTCCAACACTGAAGCTTTCTTT.

V gene TRBV5-1 combines with J gene TRBJ2-7, with TRBD1 identical over 7 bases. CDR1 is SGHRS and CDR2 is YFSETQ in the germline V gene. The CDR3 is 15 residues long. V shed 1 base, J shed 5 bases, and the junction held 9 bases outside the gene matches. The CDR3, as DNA: TGCGCCAGCAGCTTGAATACAGGGGTCCCCCACGAGCAGTACTTC. It yields the protein CASSLNTGVPHEQYF.